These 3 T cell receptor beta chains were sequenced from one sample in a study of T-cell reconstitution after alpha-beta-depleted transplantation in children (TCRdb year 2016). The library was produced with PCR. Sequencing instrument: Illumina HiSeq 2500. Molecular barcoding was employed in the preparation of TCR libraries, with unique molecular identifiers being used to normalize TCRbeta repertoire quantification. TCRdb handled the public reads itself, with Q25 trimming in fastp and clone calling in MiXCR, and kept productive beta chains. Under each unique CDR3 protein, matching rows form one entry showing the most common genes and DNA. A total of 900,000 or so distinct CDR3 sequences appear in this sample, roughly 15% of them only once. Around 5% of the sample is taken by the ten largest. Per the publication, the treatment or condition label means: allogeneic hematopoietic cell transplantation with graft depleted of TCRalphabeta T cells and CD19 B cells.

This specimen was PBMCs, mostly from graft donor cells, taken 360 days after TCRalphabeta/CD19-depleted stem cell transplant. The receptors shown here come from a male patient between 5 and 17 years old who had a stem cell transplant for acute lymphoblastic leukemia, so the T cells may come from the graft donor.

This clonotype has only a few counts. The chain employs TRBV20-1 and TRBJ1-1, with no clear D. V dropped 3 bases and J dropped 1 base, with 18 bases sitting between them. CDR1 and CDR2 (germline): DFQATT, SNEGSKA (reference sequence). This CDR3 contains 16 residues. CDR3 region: CSASGYGFRANTEAFF. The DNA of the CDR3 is TGCAGTGCTAGCGGATATGGCTTTCGGGCGAACACTGAAGCTTTCTTT.

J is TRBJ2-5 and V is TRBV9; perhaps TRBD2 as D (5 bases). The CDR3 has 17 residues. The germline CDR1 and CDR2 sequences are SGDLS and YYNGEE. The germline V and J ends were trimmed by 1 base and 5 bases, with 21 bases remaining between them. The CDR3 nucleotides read TGTGCCAGCAGCGTAAGGTCGGGTGGAGGAGCACCCGAGACCCAGTACTTC. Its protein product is CASSVRSGGGAPETQYF.

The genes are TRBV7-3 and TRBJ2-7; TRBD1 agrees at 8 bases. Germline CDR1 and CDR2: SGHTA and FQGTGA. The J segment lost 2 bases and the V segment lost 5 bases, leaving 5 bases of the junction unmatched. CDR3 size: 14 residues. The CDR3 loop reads CASSPSGQAYEQYF. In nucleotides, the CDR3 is TGTGCCAGCAGCCCGTCGGGACAGGCCTACGAGCAGTACTTC.